A single sample is the source of the 9 T cell receptor beta chains below, sequenced in a study of blood T cell repertoires in COVID-19. Some clones are missing from TCRdb's copy, which holds only in-frame ones; the method was immunoSEQ multiplex PCR. In the table there are 150,000 to 200,000 clones, roughly nine tenths of which are singletons. Material for sequencing was peripheral blood. The receptor set was obtained from a woman aged 55-70 years with COVID-19, enrolled during active disease.

The genes are TRBV4-2 and TRBJ1-5; TRBD1 agrees at 8 bases. The CDR3 totals 16 residues. V shed 1 base and J 7 bases; nucleotides not matched to a gene: 9. Germline CDR1 and CDR2: LGHNA and YNFKEQ. The chain's CDR3 is CASSQVETGDGQPQHF. The CDR3 DNA sequence: TGTGCCAGCAGCCAAGTGGAGACAGGGGACGGACAGCCCCAGCATTTT.

The genes are TRBV28 and TRBJ1-5; tentatively, D is TRBD1 (6 bases). Germline values: CDR1 MDHEN, CDR2 SYDVKM. V was shortened by 5 bases and J by 3 bases, with 11 bases between the two germline ends. This CDR3 has 14 residues. Written as DNA, the CDR3 is TGTGCCAGCAGTCTACAGGGCTACAATCAGCCCCAGCATTTT. This sequence encodes CASSLQGYNQPQHF.

This clone was detected once. The chain is built from TRBV12-3 or TRBV12-4 and TRBJ1-5; D unclear. V was clipped by 4 bases and J by 7 bases, with 8 bases between them. CDR3 length: 12 amino acids. The CDR3 nucleotides are TGTGCCAGCAGTTCCGGGAACCAGCCCCAGCATTTT. Its protein product is CASSSGNQPQHF.

In this sample, this clone turned up a few times. This chain links TRBV5-1 with TRBJ2-7, with D perhaps TRBD1 (6 bases). CDR3 length: 13 amino acids. Germline V gives CDR1 SGHRS, CDR2 YFSETQ. Trimming removed 1 base from V and 3 bases from J, with 8 bases in between. CDR3 sequence (DNA): TGCGCCAGCAGCTTGCAAGGGGGCTACGAGCAGTACTTC. This sequence encodes CASSLQGGYEQYF.

The chain combines TRBV5-4 with TRBJ2-1; 12 bases fit TRBD2. Looked up from germline, CDR1 is SGHNT and CDR2 is YYREEE (reference sequence). The CDR3 covers 15 residues. V gave up 0 bases and J gave up 8 bases; unmatched junction bases: 3. CDR3 bases: TGTGCCAGCAGCTTGGGACTAGCGGGGGACTATGAGCAGTTCTTC. It encodes CASSLGLAGDYEQFF.

This chain uses TRBV28 with TRBJ1-1, with D maybe TRBD1 (6 bases). The germline CDR1 and CDR2 sequences are MDHEN and SYDVKM. This CDR3 is built from 14 residues. V dropped 5 bases and J dropped 4 bases, with 14 bases sitting between them. The CDR3, as DNA: TGTGCCAGCAGTGCACTTTCAGGGGTCACTGAAGCTTTCTTT. Amino acids: CASSALSGVTEAFF.

The J gene is TRBJ1-5, the V gene TRBV6-6; no firm D call. From germline, CDR1 is MNHNY and CDR2 SVGAGI (reference sequence). The CDR3 runs 14 residues. V was clipped by 6 bases and J by 2 bases, with 11 bases between them. CDR3 in amino acids: CASSTRGGNQPQHF. The CDR3 DNA reads TGTGCCAGCAGCACCCGGGGAGGCAATCAGCCCCAGCATTTT.

The genes are TRBV27 and TRBJ2-3; maybe TRBD2 (7 bases). The germline V gene encodes CDR1 MNHEY and CDR2 SMNVEV (reference sequence). This CDR3 contains 16 residues. The V and J ends lost 7 bases and 3 bases respectively, with 20 bases between them. The CDR3 DNA is TGTGCCAGCATGGGGGGGGCAGGGCCCCTTACAGATACGCAGTATTTT. As protein: CASMGGAGPLTDTQYF.

The J gene is TRBJ1-3, the V gene TRBV4-1, with TRBD1 as a possible D gene (5 bases). The V and J ends lost 1 base and 0 bases respectively, with 10 bases between them. CDR1 MGHRA and CDR2 YSYEKL come from the germline V gene. The CDR3 has 16 residues. The CDR3 DNA reads TGCGCCAGCAGCCAAGCCTTCGGGGGCTCTGGAAACACCATATATTTT. Residues: CASSQAFGGSGNTIYF.